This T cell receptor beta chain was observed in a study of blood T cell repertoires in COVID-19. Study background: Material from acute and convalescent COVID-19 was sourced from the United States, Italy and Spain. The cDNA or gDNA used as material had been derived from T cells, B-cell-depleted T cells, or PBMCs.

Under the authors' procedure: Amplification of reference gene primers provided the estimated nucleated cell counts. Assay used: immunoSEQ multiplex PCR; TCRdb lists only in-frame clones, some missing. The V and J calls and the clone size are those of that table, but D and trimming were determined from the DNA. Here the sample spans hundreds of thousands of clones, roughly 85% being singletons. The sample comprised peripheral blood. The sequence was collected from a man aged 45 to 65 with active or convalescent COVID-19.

CDR3 sequence (DNA): TGTGCCAGCAGCCTAGCGGGAGTTAACTACAATGAGCAGTTCTTC. It encodes CASSLAGVNYNEQFF. The chain is built from TRBV6-2 or TRBV6-3 and TRBJ2-1; 10 nucleotides match TRBD2. V shed 6 bases and J 3 bases; nucleotides not matched to a gene: 5. The CDR3 runs 15 residues. Per germline, CDR1 MNHEY and CDR2 SVGEGT.